This TCR beta chain was sequenced for a study of blood T cell repertoires in COVID-19. Turning to the study itself: Sites across the United States, Italy and Spain contributed samples from acute and convalescent COVID-19.

V was pared by 4 bases and J by 5 bases, with 1 base of the junction left unmatched. CDR1 SGHNT and CDR2 YYREEE come from the germline V gene (reference sequence). This CDR3 region has 12 residues. Participants' reported clinical history set cohort assignment. What the recovered Cohort 3 donors had was two negative PCRs, clearance, or symptom resolution. Original methodology: Researchers report that nucleated cell counts were estimated from reference gene primer amplification. Some clones are missing from TCRdb's copy, which holds only in-frame ones; the method was immunoSEQ multiplex PCR. V and J calls plus clone size are reproduced from that table; the DNA served to infer D and trimming. In the table there are 430,000 or so clones, around 87% of which are singletons.

Input material: PBMCs or T cells enriched from blood (not recorded which). This TCR was recovered from a woman aged 40 to 50 who had recovered from COVID-19. The genes are TRBV5-4 and TRBJ2-5; 8 bases match TRBD1. CDR3 DNA: TGTGCCAGCAGCAGGACAGGGGAGACCCAGTACTTC. Translated, it gives CASSRTGETQYF.